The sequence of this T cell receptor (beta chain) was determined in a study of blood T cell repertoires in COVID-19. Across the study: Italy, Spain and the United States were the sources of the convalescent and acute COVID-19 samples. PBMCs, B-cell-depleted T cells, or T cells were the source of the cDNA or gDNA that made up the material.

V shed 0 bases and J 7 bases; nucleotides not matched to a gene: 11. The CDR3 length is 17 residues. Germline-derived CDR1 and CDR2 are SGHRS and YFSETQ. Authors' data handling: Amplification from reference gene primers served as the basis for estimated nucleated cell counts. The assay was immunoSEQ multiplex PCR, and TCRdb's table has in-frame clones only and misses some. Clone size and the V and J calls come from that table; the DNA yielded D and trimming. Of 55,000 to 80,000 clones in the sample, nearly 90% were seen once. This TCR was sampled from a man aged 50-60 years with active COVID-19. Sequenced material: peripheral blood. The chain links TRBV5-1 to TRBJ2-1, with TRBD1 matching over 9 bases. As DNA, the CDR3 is TGCGCCAGCAGCTTGGCCACGGGACAGGGCGTAGGGAATGAGCAGTTCTTC. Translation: CASSLATGQGVGNEQFF.